This TCR beta chain is from a study of cytomegalovirus exposure and HLA in healthy donors. The overall study: A later analysis reported the approximately 120 validation repertoires used the same platform as the roughly 700 first-cohort repertoires. Study-wide results and limits: Specific recognition of CMV antigens was confirmed in vitro for three chains (all CMV-associated). Researchers catalogued 164 TCR beta chains as cytomegalovirus-associated.

Profiling relied on immunoSEQ multiplex PCR, and the TCRdb table lists in-frame clones only, not all of them. The table shows around 250,000 clones, with about 90% occurring only once. Between the trimmed V and J ends, which lost 3 bases and 2 bases, there was a span of 10 bases. This CDR3 is 14 amino acids long. Germline V gene data show CDR1 as MGHRA and CDR2 as YSYEKL. With respect to this clone: Antigen unknown.

This receptor was taken from a woman aged 25 to 39 in good health and CMV-seronegative. The gene calls are TRBV4-1 and TRBJ1-2, with D perhaps TRBD1 (5 bases). The sample taken for sequencing was PBMCs. This chain's CDR3 is CASSHGTGNYGYTF. DNA for the CDR3: TGCGCCAGCAGCCACGGGACCGGGAACTATGGCTACACCTTC.